Following are 26 T cell receptor beta chains from one sample sequenced in a study of blood T cells in healthy people across ages. PCR was performed a second time for 7 to 11 cycles using a sample-barcoded 5' primer and a J-beta primer mix. Via MiXCR, TCRdb re-called the 5' RACE reads, giving one row per CDR3 protein. The sample holds some 1,800,000 distinct CDR3 sequences, roughly 43% seen once. The sample was blood. The origin of the receptors is a human donor in good health.

This clonotype was picked up one time. The chain uses TRBV20-1 and TRBJ1-2; D not resolved. CDR1 is DFQATT and CDR2 is SNEGSKA in the germline V gene (reference sequence). The CDR3 is 12 amino acids. Trimming removed 3 bases at V and 7 bases at J, with 12 bases between. CDR3 sequence reads: CSARRSGGGYTF. Here the CDR3 DNA reads TGCAGTGCTAGGAGGAGCGGTGGTGGCTACACCTTC.

This clonotype was seen a few times. The chain carries TRBV7-2 and TRBJ2-1; TRBD1 matches 9 bases. The CDR3 is made up of 16 amino acids. Germline assignment: CDR1 SGHTA and CDR2 FQGNSA. The trim removed 2 bases at V and 6 bases at J, leaving 8 bases unmatched. CDR3 bases: TGTGCCAGCAGCTTATGGGGGACAGGGTCCCTCAATGAGCAGTTCTTC. Translation gives CASSLWGTGSLNEQFF.

This clonotype has only a few counts. V is TRBV20-1 and J is TRBJ1-2; D might be TRBD1 (5 bases). The CDR3 runs 14 residues. The germline V gene encodes CDR1 DFQATT and CDR2 SNEGSKA (reference sequence). Trimming shortened V by 3 bases and J by 1 base, and 12 bases separated the two germline ends. Here the CDR3 reads CSASLPGLNYGYTF. CDR3 coding DNA: TGCAGTGCTAGTCTCCCGGGACTTAACTATGGCTACACCTTC.

Only a few counts were recorded for this clonotype. This sequence joins TRBV7-3 and TRBJ2-2, with D hard to call. The CDR3 totals 13 residues. CDR1 is SGHTA, CDR2 FQGTGA, per germline. Trimming cost V 4 bases and J 4 bases, with 7 bases left between them. CDR3 region: CASSSTFTGELFF. The CDR3 DNA sequence: TGTGCCAGCAGCTCTACATTCACCGGGGAGCTGTTTTTT.

Worth noting for this clonotype: The junction shows a germline mismatch at one end, possibly a read error. CDR3 sequence (DNA): TGTGCCAGCAGCCGGGACAGACTCTATGACTACACCTTC. It yields the protein CASSRDRLYDYTF. V is TRBV11-1 and J is TRBJ1-2, with TRBD1 identical over 7 bases. The CDR3 loop spans 13 amino acids. The germline CDR1 and CDR2 sequences are SGHAT and FQDESV (reference sequence). Based on the CDR3 plus reference TRBV11-1 and TRBJ1-2, the full variable domain is EAEVAQSPRYKITEKSQAVAFWCDPISGHATLYWYRQILGQGPELLVQFQDESVVDDSQLPKDRFSAERLKGVDSTLKIQPAELGDSAMYLCASSRDRLYDYTFGSGTRLTVV.

The chain employs TRBV6-2 or TRBV6-3 and TRBJ1-1, with D hard to call. This CDR3 is 11 amino acids long. V dropped 8 bases and J dropped 5 bases, with 9 bases sitting between them. Germline lookup yields CDR1 MNHEY and CDR2 SVGEGT. The CDR3 spells CASGFATEAFF. In DNA form, the CDR3 reads TGTGCCAGCGGGTTTGCGACTGAAGCTTTCTTT.

The chain joins TRBV20-1 to TRBJ1-4; 9 bases match TRBD1. The CDR3 length is 13 residues. After removal of 6 bases from V and 2 bases from J, the junction contained 1 base not matched to a gene. Germline V gene data show CDR1 as DFQATT and CDR2 as SNEGSKA (reference sequence). This CDR3 is CSATGGTNEKLFF. CDR3 DNA sequence: TGCAGTGCAACAGGGGGCACTAATGAAAAACTGTTTTTT.

This clonotype was detected a few times. V and J are TRBV10-2 and TRBJ1-2, with D perhaps matching TRBD1 (6 bases). Germline CDR1 is WSHSY and CDR2 is SAAADI. The V end was cut by 1 base, the J end by 6 bases, with 12 bases between. This CDR3 region has 14 residues. The CDR3 DNA follows: TGCGCCAGCAGTGAGTTTGGGGGGCGAGATGGCTACACCTTC. Translated: CASSEFGGRDGYTF.

This clonotype was recorded a few times. V is TRBV4-3 and J is TRBJ2-7, with D possibly TRBD2 on 7 matching bases. Trimming pared 4 bases from V and 3 bases from J, leaving 22 bases between. Germline V gives CDR1 LGHNA, CDR2 YSLEER. This CDR3 has 17 amino acids. In DNA form, the CDR3 reads TGCGCCAGCAGCCCCCAAGGCGGAGGGGAGGGGGGCTACGAGCAGTACTTC. As protein: CASSPQGGGEGGYEQYF.

CDR3 bases: TGTGCCAGCAGTTACTCCTACCAGGGGTACGAGCAGTACTTC. As protein: CASSYSYQGYEQYF. V gene TRBV6-5 combines with J gene TRBJ2-7; possible D gene TRBD1, 6 bases. This CDR3 region has 14 residues. V lost 0 bases and J lost 4, with 10 bases in between. Germline CDR1 MNHEY, CDR2 SVGAGI.

V is TRBV29-1 and J is TRBJ2-5; possible D gene TRBD1, 6 bases. CDR1 and CDR2 (germline): SQVTM, ANQGSEA. The V end lost 6 bases, the J end lost 3 bases, and 11 bases lay between the germline ends. The CDR3 covers 12 residues. The CDR3 bases are TGCAGCGTCGTGGACAGTAAAGAGACCCAGTACTTC. Amino acids: CSVVDSKETQYF.

The chain has TRBV11-1 and TRBJ2-7; 8 positions agree with TRBD1. V shed 3 bases and J 2 bases; nucleotides not matched to a gene: 9. Germline V gene data show CDR1 as SGHAT and CDR2 as FQDESV (reference sequence). The CDR3 sequence is 16 residues long. The CDR3 coding sequence is TGTGCCAGCAGCTTTACCCGGGGACAGGCCACCTACGAGCAGTACTTC. It specifies CASSFTRGQATYEQYF.

The chain links TRBV27 to TRBJ2-1; possible D gene TRBD2, 5 bases. Per germline, CDR1 MNHEY and CDR2 SMNVEV (reference sequence). V was shortened by 6 bases and J by 0 bases, with 9 bases between the two germline ends. This CDR3 contains 14 residues. For the CDR3, the DNA is TGTGCCAGCAGAGGACTTCCCTCCTACAATGAGCAGTTCTTC. Translating it yields CASRGLPSYNEQFF.

This clonotype has just a few counts. The chain joins TRBV2 to TRBJ2-7; 9 bases are a match to TRBD1. The assigned J gene may be wrong: the sequence end matches TRBJ2-5 better. Germline assignment: CDR1 SNHLY and CDR2 FYNNEI. This CDR3 is 13 amino acids long. In DNA form, the CDR3 reads TGTGCCAGCACCTGGGACAGGGAGGAGACCCAGTACTTC. Its translation is CASTWDREETQYF.

This clonotype was detected a few times. The V and J genes are TRBV4-3 and TRBJ1-6, with D unclear. CDR3 length: 13 residues. V was clipped by 3 bases and J by 12 bases, with 12 bases between them. CDR1 and CDR2 (germline): LGHNA, YSLEER. CDR3 in amino acids: CASSHVEGGPLHF. In DNA form, the CDR3 reads TGCGCCAGCAGCCACGTCGAGGGTGGACCCCTCCACTTT.

A few counts support this clonotype. This chain connects TRBV12-3 or TRBV12-4 to TRBJ1-1, with D hard to call. The length of the CDR3 is 12 residues. Trimming took off 7 bases at V and 7 bases at J, with 13 bases between the two ends. DNA of the CDR3: TGTGCCAGCATTCCCCGGGCCTATGAAGCTTTCTTT. Its translation is CASIPRAYEAFF.

V usage is TRBV10-3 and J usage is TRBJ2-5; 7 nucleotides align to TRBD2. Germline CDR1 ENHRY, CDR2 SYGVKD. The trim removed 8 bases at V and 2 bases at J, leaving 5 bases unmatched. The CDR3 totals 13 residues. The CDR3 loop is CAIGAGSQETQYF. The CDR3 bases are TGTGCCATCGGAGCGGGGTCACAAGAGACCCAGTACTTC.

This chain links TRBV20-1 with TRBJ1-5, with 7 bases identical to TRBD1. This CDR3 comprises 15 residues. V lost 0 bases and J lost 7; bases outside the gene matches: 9. Germline assignment: CDR1 DFQATT and CDR2 SNEGSKA (reference sequence). The CDR3 DNA follows: TGCAGTGCTAGAGATGGCCGACAGGGCCGGCAGCCCCAGCATTTT. Its protein is CSARDGRQGRQPQHF.

This clonotype was counted ten times or more. CDR3 nucleotide sequence: TGTGCCAGCAGTTTCCCGGGACAGGGGACAGATACGCAGTATTTT. This encodes CASSFPGQGTDTQYF. The J gene is TRBJ2-3, the V gene TRBV6-6; 10 nucleotides agree with TRBD1. From germline, CDR1 is MNHNY and CDR2 SVGAGI (reference sequence). The CDR3 runs 15 residues. The V and J ends lost 4 bases and 3 bases, in that order; junction bases with no gene match: 4.

A few counts support this clonotype. The V and J genes are TRBV7-2 and TRBJ2-1, with D perhaps TRBD2 (6 bases). The V and J ends lost 1 base and 3 bases respectively, with 16 bases between them. The CDR3 runs 17 residues. The germline V gene has CDR1 SGHTA and CDR2 FQGNSA. CDR3 amino acids: CASSLVASAGVYNEQFF. CDR3 nucleotides: TGTGCCAGCAGCTTAGTCGCTAGCGCAGGAGTCTACAATGAGCAGTTCTTC.

As to this clonotype: An end of the junction does not agree with germline; a read error may underlie this. This chain uses TRBV6-2 or TRBV6-3 with TRBJ2-5, with 7 bases matching TRBD1. This CDR3 spans 14 amino acids. Per germline, CDR1 MNHEY and CDR2 SVGEGT. The CDR3 DNA follows: TGTGCCAACAGTTACCCGGGACAGACCCTTGAGCAGTACTTC. Amino acids: CANSYPGQTLEQYF.

This rearrangement joins TRBV14 to TRBJ2-7; TRBD2 might be the D (5 bases). V was pared by 0 bases and J by 7 bases, with 25 bases between. This CDR3 has 18 residues. From germline, CDR1 is SGHDN and CDR2 FVKESK. The CDR3 region is CASSQDGIARPSTGEQYF. CDR3 bases: TGTGCCAGCAGCCAAGATGGAATTGCTAGGCCCTCAACGGGGGAGCAGTACTTC.

The chain employs TRBV5-1 and TRBJ2-3; D ambiguous. There are 11 residues in the CDR3. V was pared by 9 bases and J by 5 bases, with 10 bases between. Germline assignment: CDR1 SGHRS and CDR2 YFSETQ. Here the CDR3 reads CATWTGDTQYF. The CDR3 DNA sequence: TGCGCCACCTGGACGGGAGATACGCAGTATTTT.

This clonotype showed up just a few times. This sequence joins TRBV2 and TRBJ2-7; a possible D gene is TRBD2 (6 bases). The CDR3 consists of 12 residues. Trimming removed 7 bases from V and 2 bases from J, with 9 bases in between. Germline CDR1 SNHLY, CDR2 FYNNEI. The CDR3 loop reads CASKEGTYEQYF. The CDR3 DNA sequence: TGTGCCAGCAAGGAGGGGACCTACGAGCAGTACTTC.

This clonotype turned up a few times. The chain carries TRBV6-5 and TRBJ1-6; D not certain. Germline CDR1 reads MNHEY; CDR2 reads SVGAGI. V dropped 6 bases and J dropped 9 bases, with 18 bases sitting between them. There are 15 residues in the CDR3. The CDR3 DNA sequence: TGTGCCAGCAGGTCTACAACCGGGCCTACTTCACCCCTCCACTTT. Its protein product is CASRSTTGPTSPLHF.

The chain is built from TRBV6-6 and TRBJ1-2, with D possibly TRBD1 on 5 matching bases. Looked up from germline, CDR1 is MNHNY and CDR2 is SVGAGI (reference sequence). With 7 bases removed from V and 5 bases from J, the gap between germline ends came to 14 bases. The CDR3 consists of 13 residues. The CDR3 spells CASKMGRAYGYTF. For the CDR3, the DNA is TGTGCCAGCAAAATGGGACGGGCTTATGGCTACACCTTC.